This TCR beta chain is from a study of post-analysis software for immune sequencing data. Across the study: In terms of disease course, relapsing-remitting, secondary progressive and progressive-relapsing multiple sclerosis were included.

The CDR3 totals 13 residues. Germline CDR1 MDHEN, CDR2 SYDVKM. Trimming removed 5 bases from V and 9 bases from J, with 16 bases in between. Findings of the study overall: People with multiple sclerosis had a significantly lower normalized Chao1 diversity than controls did. With TRBV5-6, TRBV5-1 and TRBV20-1 included, about five TRBV segments were more frequent in patients than in controls. Strong co-clustering by F measure was evident for samples that had been prepared in the same batch.

Every TCR beta cDNA library bore unique molecular identifiers. Once roughly 0.85 to 11 million T cells were used, roughly 500,000 cDNA molecules resulted. TCRdb itself ran the PCR reads through MiXCR, one entry per CDR3 protein. This repertoire shows 400,000 to 500,000 distinct CDR3 sequences, 39% found once; its top ten account for 6% to 9%. This clonotype came up a few times. Its antigen is unidentified. This rearrangement joins TRBV28 to TRBJ1-2, with unresolved D. The sequenced sample was blood. This receptor was obtained from a girl aged 2 to 10 with multiple sclerosis. DNA for the CDR3: TGTGCCAGCAGTCCCCTAGGCCAGAACAGCTACACCTTC. Translating it yields CASSPLGQNSYTF.